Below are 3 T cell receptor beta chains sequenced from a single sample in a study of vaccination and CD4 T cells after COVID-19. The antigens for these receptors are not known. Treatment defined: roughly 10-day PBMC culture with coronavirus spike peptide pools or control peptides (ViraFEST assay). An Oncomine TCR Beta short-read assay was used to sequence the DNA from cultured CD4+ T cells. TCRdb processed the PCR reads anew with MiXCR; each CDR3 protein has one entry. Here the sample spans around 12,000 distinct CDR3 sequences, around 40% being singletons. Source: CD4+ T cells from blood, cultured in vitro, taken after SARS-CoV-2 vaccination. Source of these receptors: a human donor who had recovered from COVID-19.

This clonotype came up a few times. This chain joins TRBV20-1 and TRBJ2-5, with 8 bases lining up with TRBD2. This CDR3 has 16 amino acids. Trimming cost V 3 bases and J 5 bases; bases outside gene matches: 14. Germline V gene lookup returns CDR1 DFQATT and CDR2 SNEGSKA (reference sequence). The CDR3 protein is CSASRLAGDVGETQYF. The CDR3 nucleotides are TGCAGTGCTAGTAGGCTAGCGGGTGATGTTGGTGAGACCCAGTACTTC.

CDR3 nucleotides: TGTGCCAGCAGACCTACCTCCGGGACACAAGGCTACGAGCAGTACTTC. It is translated as CASRPTSGTQGYEQYF. The J gene is TRBJ2-7, the V gene TRBV28; tentative D call: TRBD1 (6 bases). Trimming removed 6 bases at V and 3 bases at J, with 21 bases between. The V gene's germline CDR1 is MDHEN and CDR2 SYDVKM. CDR3 length: 16 residues.

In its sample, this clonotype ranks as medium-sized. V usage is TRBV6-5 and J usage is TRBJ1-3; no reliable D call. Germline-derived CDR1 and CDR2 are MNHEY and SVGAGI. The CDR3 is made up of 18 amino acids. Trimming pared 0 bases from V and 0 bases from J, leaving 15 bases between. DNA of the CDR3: TGTGCCAGCAGTTACTCGATCACGGTCCGAAACTCTGGAAACACCATATATTTT. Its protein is CASSYSITVRNSGNTIYF.